These 10 T cell receptor beta chains were all obtained from the same sample, sequenced in a study of identical twins. TCRdb re-called the 5' RACE reads with MiXCR, one entry per CDR3 protein. The table records 700,000 to 950,000 distinct CDR3 sequences, approximately 13% of them present only once. The same sample was also studied in work on yellow fever vaccine responses in identical twins.

Specimen: PBMCs. The receptors originated from a young woman in good health.

A word on this clonotype: A much larger clone lies a single base off, so this may be a read error. The chain joins TRBV12-3 or TRBV12-4 to TRBJ1-6; 7 nucleotides match TRBD1. CDR3 length: 14 residues. V shed 4 bases and J 4 bases; nucleotides not matched to a gene: 1. CDR3: CASSSTGYNSPLHF. The CDR3 DNA sequence: TGTGCCAGCAGTTCGACAGGGTATAATTCACCCCTCCACTTT.

The chain joins TRBV5-7 to TRBJ2-7; a weak D match, TRBD1 (8 bases). TRBV5-7 is recorded as an ORF, its role being uncertain. Trimming took off 0 bases at V and 0 bases at J, with 16 bases between the two ends. The CDR3 has 17 amino acids. The CDR3 DNA is TGTGCCAGCAGCTTGGCGATGACAGGGGACTACTCCTACGAGCAGTACTTC. This gives the protein CASSLAMTGDYSYEQYF.

This clonotype appeared many times. This chain connects TRBV4-1 to TRBJ2-7; no definite D call. The CDR3 covers 13 residues. In germline, CDR1 is MGHRA, CDR2 YSYEKL. V was clipped by 1 base and J by 6 bases, with 10 bases between them. The CDR3 loop is CASSQGPSSEQYF. CDR3 DNA sequence: TGCGCCAGCAGCCAAGGCCCGAGTAGCGAGCAGTACTTC.

The rearrangement uses TRBV29-1 and TRBJ1-2; weak D call: TRBD1 (6 bases). V was shortened by 7 bases and J by 2 bases, with 8 bases between the two germline ends. From germline, CDR1 is SQVTM and CDR2 ANQGSEA. The CDR3 spans 11 residues. The CDR3 DNA reads TGCAGCGCAGACAGGAACTATGGCTACACCTTC. This codes for CSADRNYGYTF.

Many counts were recorded for this clonotype. This sequence joins TRBV12-3 or TRBV12-4 and TRBJ1-5; 8 bases are a match to TRBD1. V dropped 6 bases and J dropped 8; count of bases not matched to a gene: 6. CDR3 length: 13 amino acids. The CDR3 nucleotides read TGTGCCAGCAGCAAACAGGGGGGGGAGCCCCAGCATTTT. It yields the protein CASSKQGGEPQHF.

This clonotype turned up a few times. CDR3 sequence: CASSYPSGTKEFF. The CDR3 DNA follows: TGTGCCAGCAGTTACCCCTCCGGGACTAAGGAGTTCTTC. The chain combines TRBV6-5 with TRBJ2-1; 7 bases are shared with TRBD2. Germline CDR1 and CDR2: MNHEY and SVGAGI. CDR3 length: 13 residues. The V gene end was trimmed by 2 bases and the J gene end by 14 bases; junction bases not matched to a gene: 9.

CDR3 nucleotides: TGCGCCAGCAGCCAAGTCGCCCTTGTTTCGGATCAGCCCCAGCATTTT. Translated: CASSQVALVSDQPQHF. The chain recombines TRBV4-1 with TRBJ1-5; D is ambiguous. Per germline, CDR1 MGHRA and CDR2 YSYEKL. V lost 1 base to trimming and J lost 5 bases, with 15 bases between them. The CDR3 has 16 residues.

This clonotype has only a few counts. V usage is TRBV11-1 and J usage is TRBJ1-6; 7 nucleotides match TRBD1. This CDR3 contains 18 residues. Germline V gene lookup returns CDR1 SGHAT and CDR2 FQDESV (reference sequence). The V and J ends lost 4 bases and 0 bases, in that order; junction bases with no gene match: 9. This CDR3 is CASSYGTASLSYNSPLHF. CDR3 coding DNA: TGTGCCAGCAGCTACGGGACAGCATCCCTCTCCTATAATTCACCCCTCCACTTT.

The J gene is TRBJ2-6, the V gene TRBV6-1; no firm D call. This CDR3 has 14 amino acids. The germline V gene has CDR1 MNHNS and CDR2 SASEGT. V was shortened by 0 bases and J by 4 bases, with 4 bases between the two germline ends. The CDR3 nucleotides are TGTGCCAGCAGTGAAGCGGGAGGGGCCAACGTCCTGACTTTC. It is translated as CASSEAGGANVLTF.

The V gene is TRBV20-1, the J gene TRBJ2-3, with 10 bases matching TRBD2. Germline CDR1 reads DFQATT; CDR2 reads SNEGSKA (reference sequence). Germline trimming cut 7 bases from V and 6 bases from J; bases unmatched to any gene: 10. The CDR3 consists of 14 residues. The CDR3 DNA reads as TGCAGTGTCACGGCTAGCGGGAGAGGCGATACGCAGTATTTT. Its protein is CSVTASGRGDTQYF.